This TCR beta chain was documented in a study of shared clonotypes between healthy human individuals. CDR3 size: 12 residues. Germline V gives CDR1 MGHRA, CDR2 YSYEKL. V was shortened by 1 base and J by 10 bases, with 8 bases between the two germline ends. On this clone itself: Its target is unknown.

Study-level findings and limits: Clonotypes which were not shared had lower generation probabilities than clonotypes that all four donors shared. What rarefaction showed was incomplete sorted-subset sequencing despite large depth.

Profiled with immunoSEQ multiplex PCR; TCRdb holds only in-frame clones, not every one. The repertoire holds 150,000 to 200,000 clones, with roughly 91% as singletons. Sequenced: naive CD4+ T cells sorted from blood. The subset: CD45RA+ positively selected. The V call is TRBV4-1, the J call TRBJ2-1, with D uncertain. This receptor was identified in a woman in her twenties or thirties in good health. The CDR3 protein is CASSQGWTEQFF. CDR3 nucleotides: TGCGCCAGCAGCCAAGGTTGGACGGAGCAGTTCTTC.